The present TCR beta chain was sequenced within a study of monozygotic twins with inflammatory bowel disease. TCRdb re-called the 5' RACE reads and shows each CDR3 protein once, DNA omitted. The sample totals around 410,000 distinct CDR3 sequences. Source material: blood. The sequence was collected from a human donor with ulcerative colitis or Crohn's disease, or a healthy co-twin of an affected twin (not recorded which).

The CDR3 is CASSLATTSGGYEQYF. The rearrangement links TRBV7-2 to TRBJ2-7; the D call from TCRdb, TRBD2, cannot be confirmed without DNA. From germline, CDR1 is SGHTA and CDR2 FQGNSA. This CDR3 region has 16 residues.